This TCR beta chain emerged from a study of cytomegalovirus exposure and HLA in healthy donors. Vbeta (60) and Jbeta (13) primers were used in the PCR. The repertoire was sequenced with immunoSEQ multiplex PCR; TCRdb's copy has only in-frame clones and lacks some. The table lists 150,000 or so clones, about 82% of them singletons, with 0.75% to 0.8% in the top ten. The germline gives CDR1 SGHNT, CDR2 YYREEE (reference sequence). V was clipped by 4 bases and J by 1 base, with 16 bases between them. The CDR3 sequence is 16 residues long. This receptor was obtained from a female donor in good health and CMV-seronegative. This chain joins TRBV5-4 and TRBJ2-3; D is perhaps TRBD1 (6 bases). Sequenced material: PBMCs. CDR3 sequence: CASSVTGLRGTDTQYF. CDR3 DNA: TGTGCCAGCAGCGTCACAGGGTTGCGGGGCACAGATACGCAGTATTTT.